The TCR beta chain under discussion was sequenced for a study of low-dose radiotherapy and immunotherapy resistance in tumors. Overall study: Every 2 weeks, cohort 1 got 0.5 Gy, reaching 6.5 Gy to the planning target volume. At a dose of 200 mg/m2, intravenous cyclophosphamide was given every two weeks, one day before radiation and immunotherapy. A total of 13 Gy over 26 weeks was given to Cohort 2 as 1 Gy per fraction every two weeks.

Inclusion covered patients whose advanced solid tumors lacked tumor-infiltrating lymphocytes. Trimming removed 0 bases from V and 0 bases from J, with 6 bases in between. Per the germline V gene, CDR1 is LNHNV and CDR2 is YYDKDF (reference sequence). There are 15 residues in the CDR3. Alpha and beta chains were covered, as first-strand cDNA relied on TRAV- and TRBV-specific primers. PCR amplification of the TCRs was performed with Phusion for 20 PCR cycles, and it relied on a constant-region primer together with a V-primer adapter. One entry per CDR3 protein, called by TCRdb with MiXCR from the reads. The sample consists of more than 12,000 distinct CDR3 sequences, roughly 52% of them appearing once.

The receptor's source is a human donor with advanced metastatic prostate, ovarian, gallbladder or colorectal cancer (not recorded which). This table probably holds off-target reads from a library built for another chain. The rearrangement joins TRBV15 to TRBJ1-5; D gene ambiguous. CDR3 protein: CATSRDIYSNQPQHF. CDR3 nucleotides: TGTGCCACCAGCAGAGACATCTATAGCAATCAGCCCCAGCATTTT.